The 17 T cell receptor beta chains presented below share a single source sample, sequenced in a study of technical replicates of blood from a few donors. The assay was immunoSEQ multiplex PCR, and TCRdb's table has in-frame clones only and misses some. Of 64,000 or so clones listed, approximately 83% are singletons. Sequenced sample: PBMCs. The origin of the receptors is a human donor in good health. Some clones in this sample may be carry-over from other donors' samples.

The rearrangement joins TRBV5-1 to TRBJ2-2, with D possibly matching TRBD2 (5 bases). This CDR3 contains 14 residues. Between the trimmed V and J ends, which lost 4 bases and 4 bases, there was a span of 11 bases. Looked up from germline, CDR1 is SGHRS and CDR2 is YFSETQ. The CDR3 coding sequence is TGCGCCAGCAGCCCGATCGGAGGCACCGGGGAGCTGTTTTTT. Amino acids: CASSPIGGTGELFF.

The chain combines TRBV9 with TRBJ2-5; 7 positions match TRBD2. Germline CDR1 is SGDLS and CDR2 is YYNGEE. This CDR3 comprises 16 residues. The V and J ends lost 0 bases and 5 bases, in that order; junction bases with no gene match: 10. The CDR3 loop reads CASSVAASGGVETQYF. The DNA of the CDR3 is TGTGCCAGCAGCGTAGCGGCTAGCGGTGGGGTGGAGACCCAGTACTTC.

The chain uses TRBV30 and TRBJ1-5; a possible D gene is TRBD1 (5 bases). The CDR3 is 13 residues long. Germline V gene sequence: CDR1 GTSNPN, CDR2 SVGIG (reference sequence). Trimming took off 4 bases at V and 2 bases at J, with 9 bases between the two ends. CDR3 residues: CAWKGIGNQPQHF. CDR3 sequence (DNA): TGTGCCTGGAAGGGGATCGGCAATCAGCCCCAGCATTTT. Using reference TRBV30 and TRBJ1-5 for the parts outside the CDR3, the full variable domain is SQTIHQWPATLVQPVGSPLSLECTVEGTSNPNLYWYRQAAGRGLQLLFYSVGIGQISSEVPQNLSASRPQDRQFILSSKKLLLSDSGFYLCAWKGIGNQPQHFGDGTRLSIL.

V gene TRBV5-4 combines with J gene TRBJ1-2; 7 bases agree with TRBD1. The CDR3 runs to 14 residues. J lost 4 bases, V lost 6 bases, and 9 bases had no gene match. Germline CDR1 is SGHNT and CDR2 is YYREEE (reference sequence). CDR3 in DNA: TGTGCCAGCACCTCCAGGGGGACAACCTATGGCTACACCTTC. Translation gives CASTSRGTTYGYTF.

The genes are TRBV6-5 and TRBJ1-2; D call uncertain. This CDR3 contains 14 residues. The V end lost 0 bases, the J end lost 2 bases, and 7 bases lay between the germline ends. Germline CDR1 MNHEY, CDR2 SVGAGI. This CDR3 reads CASSYSVQNYGYTF. The CDR3 DNA is TGTGCCAGCAGTTACTCGGTACAGAACTATGGCTACACCTTC.

This clone appeared a few times. The gene calls are TRBV30 and TRBJ2-1; D uncertain. CDR1 and CDR2 from the germline V gene are GTSNPN and SVGIG (reference sequence). The CDR3 contains 13 residues. V shed 0 bases and J shed 6 bases, with 9 bases lying between them. The CDR3 protein is CAWSVTVVNEQFF. The DNA of the CDR3 is TGTGCCTGGAGTGTAACGGTTGTCAATGAGCAGTTCTTC. Full variable domain (outside the CDR3, taken from reference TRBV30 and TRBJ2-1): SQTIHQWPATLVQPVGSPLSLECTVEGTSNPNLYWYRQAAGRGLQLLFYSVGIGQISSEVPQNLSASRPQDRQFILSSKKLLLSDSGFYLCAWSVTVVNEQFFGPGTRLTVL.

The CDR3 here is CASSFPSGELFF. CDR3 bases: TGTGCCAGCAGCTTCCCCTCCGGGGAGCTGTTTTTT. This chain joins TRBV7-3 and TRBJ2-2; no clear D gene. V lost 3 bases and J 6 bases, leaving 5 bases between the germline ends. Germline V gene sequence: CDR1 SGHTA, CDR2 FQGTGA. The CDR3 totals 12 residues.

The chain has TRBV5-6 and TRBJ2-7; 16 nucleotides line up with TRBD2. CDR1 and CDR2 from the germline V gene are SGHDT and YYEEEE. This CDR3 has 14 amino acids. Trimming cost V 6 bases and J 7 bases; bases outside gene matches: 4. The CDR3 here is CASTTGLAGGEQYF. The CDR3 DNA reads TGTGCCAGCACCACGGGACTAGCGGGAGGGGAGCAGTACTTC.

The V and J genes are TRBV9 and TRBJ2-1, with 11 positions matching TRBD2. The CDR3 contains 17 residues. The V gene's germline CDR1 is SGDLS and CDR2 YYNGEE. Trimming took 3 bases from V and 1 from J; bases not matched to a gene: 6. As DNA, the CDR3 is TGTGCCAGCAGCGACCCGACTAGCGGGGAATCCTACAATGAGCAGTTCTTC. Translating it yields CASSDPTSGESYNEQFF.

The V call is TRBV11-2, the J call TRBJ2-5; D remains unclear. The V end lost 3 bases, the J end lost 2 bases, and 7 bases lay between the germline ends. The CDR3 has 13 amino acids. CDR1 and CDR2 from the germline V gene are SGHAT and FQNNGV. The CDR3 coding sequence is TGTGCCAGCAGCTTGTTAACACAAGAGACCCAGTACTTC. This gives the protein CASSLLTQETQYF.

The genes are TRBV5-1 and TRBJ1-2; weak D call: TRBD1 (5 bases). Germline CDR1 reads SGHRS; CDR2 reads YFSETQ. This CDR3 comprises 14 residues. Trimming pared 0 bases from V and 4 bases from J, leaving 10 bases between. This CDR3 reads CASSLETVGYGYTF. Here the CDR3 DNA reads TGCGCCAGCAGCTTGGAGACAGTTGGCTATGGCTACACCTTC.

The chain joins TRBV7-3 to TRBJ2-7, with 10 bases lining up with TRBD1. The germline V gene has CDR1 SGHTA and CDR2 FQGTGA. This CDR3 has 14 amino acids. Trimming removed 5 bases from V and 5 bases from J; junction bases left unmatched: 6. The CDR3 DNA reads TGTGCCAGCAGCCCCGACAGGGGGCGGGACGAGCAGTACTTC. Residues: CASSPDRGRDEQYF.

The chain's CDR3 is CASSQRQGEWSPLHF. In nucleotides, the CDR3 is TGCGCCAGCAGCCAACGACAGGGTGAATGGTCACCCCTCCACTTT. The genes are TRBV4-3 and TRBJ1-6; 7 nucleotides line up with TRBD1. CDR1 is LGHNA, CDR2 YSLEER, per germline. Losses at the gene ends were 2 bases for V and 10 bases for J; bases not matched to a gene: 8. The CDR3 totals 15 residues.

This clone is a singleton in its sample. The V and J genes are TRBV6-5 and TRBJ1-2; D uncertain. V lost 4 bases to trimming and J lost 2 bases, with 11 bases between them. Germline V gene sequence: CDR1 MNHEY, CDR2 SVGAGI. The CDR3 length is 14 residues. DNA for the CDR3: TGTGCCAGCAGTTCAAAGACTCAGAACTATGGCTACACCTTC. Residues: CASSSKTQNYGYTF.

This chain uses TRBV2 with TRBJ1-2; the match to TRBD1 covers 8 bases. There are 16 residues in the CDR3. Germline assignment: CDR1 SNHLY and CDR2 FYNNEI. Germline trimming cut 2 bases from V and 2 bases from J; bases unmatched to any gene: 7. The CDR3, as DNA: TGTGCCAGCAGTGAAAGTCCGACAGGGGACAACTATGGCTACACCTTC. This encodes CASSESPTGDNYGYTF.

V and J are TRBV25-1 and TRBJ2-7; D is uncertain. V was pared by 5 bases and J by 0 bases, with 11 bases between. This CDR3 is built from 14 residues. Per the germline V gene, CDR1 is MGHDK and CDR2 is SYGVNS. The CDR3 protein is CASSSTLSSYEQYF. Written as DNA, the CDR3 is TGTGCCAGCAGTTCGACACTGAGCTCCTACGAGCAGTACTTC.

The chain uses TRBV5-6 and TRBJ2-2, with a weak D call TRBD2 (5 bases). Germline-derived CDR1 and CDR2 are SGHDT and YYEEEE. The CDR3 extends over 15 amino acids. Trimming took 1 base from V and 0 from J, leaving 7 bases between them. The CDR3 region has the DNA TGTGCCAGCAGCTTGAGGAGGCCGAACACCGGGGAGCTGTTTTTT. The encoded protein is CASSLRRPNTGELFF.